The entry below gives a single T cell receptor beta chain sequence along with its context. What it recognizes is unknown. CD45RO-negative CD8 cells positively selected for CCR7 made up the naive population, which excluded terminally differentiated effector memory CD45RA+ cells. The record originates from a study of shared clonotypes between healthy human individuals. Whole-study results and caveats: Naive CD4 clonotypes overlapped across a handful of donors at around 5%.

The CDR3 consists of 13 residues. The germline V and J ends were trimmed by 2 bases and 6 bases, with 11 bases remaining between them. The germline V gene encodes CDR1 MNHEY and CDR2 SVGAGI. Some clones are missing from TCRdb's copy, which holds only in-frame ones; the method was immunoSEQ multiplex PCR. The sample consists of some 2,100,000 clones, about 92% of them appearing once. The material sequenced was naive CD8+ T cells from PBMCs. J is TRBJ2-7 and V is TRBV6-5, with a possible D match to TRBD1 (6 bases). This receptor was identified in a man younger than 30 in good health. Some clones in this sample may be carry-over from other donors' samples. The chain's CDR3 is CASSYDRTFEQYF. The CDR3 DNA reads TGTGCCAGCAGTTACGACAGGACCTTCGAGCAGTACTTC.